This T cell receptor (beta chain) was retrieved from a study of neurological immune-mediated disorders. Findings and caveats of the study: Falling below healthy controls, multiple sclerosis showed the least TCR clonal expansion, while HTLV-1-associated myelopathy showed the most.

This clonotype occurred many times. What it binds is not known. TCRdb reprocessed the 5' RACE reads via MiXCR and lists one record per CDR3 protein. The profile shows 19,000 or so distinct CDR3 sequences, around 15% of them singletons. There are 17 residues in the CDR3. Trimming took 6 bases from V and 2 from J, leaving 17 bases between them. The chain links TRBV12-3 or TRBV12-4 to TRBJ2-6; D tentatively fits TRBD1 or TRBD2 (5 bases each). Input material: CD4+ T cells from blood. This clonotype originated in a woman aged 55-75 years with HTLV-1-associated myelopathy (HAM/TSP). The CDR3 DNA is TGTGCCAGCAGCCCGGGGCAGGGCATCCCTGGGGCCAACGTCCTGACTTTC. As protein: CASSPGQGIPGANVLTF.